The 26 T cell receptor beta chains given below trace back to one sample, sequenced in a study of blood T cell repertoires in COVID-19. Data came from immunoSEQ multiplex PCR; TCRdb stores just in-frame clones and leaves some out. The sample records about 280,000 clones, 85% being singletons. The sequencing input was PBMCs or T cells enriched from blood (not recorded which). The receptors derive from a woman aged 45 to 65 who had recovered from COVID-19.

CDR3 loop: CASSPAGASTDTQYF. CDR3 in DNA: TGTGCCAGCTCCCCTGCGGGGGCCAGCACAGATACGCAGTATTTT. The chain has TRBV18 and TRBJ2-3, with D perhaps TRBD2 (7 bases). The CDR3 extends over 15 amino acids. V dropped 6 bases and J dropped 0 bases, with 13 bases sitting between them. The germline gives CDR1 KGHSH, CDR2 LQKENI.

The chain recombines TRBV6-5 with TRBJ1-5; weak D call: TRBD1 (5 bases). Germline loops: CDR1 MNHEY, CDR2 SVGAGI. The length of the CDR3 is 13 residues. V was trimmed by 6 bases and J by 6 bases, leaving 12 bases between them. CDR3 residues: CASSIGAFQPQHF. CDR3 bases: TGTGCCAGCAGCATTGGGGCGTTTCAGCCCCAGCATTTT.

The chain recombines TRBV7-2 with TRBJ2-3; 16 nucleotides agree with TRBD2. The CDR3 extends over 16 amino acids. V dropped 4 bases and J dropped 6; count of bases not matched to a gene: 4. Germline CDR1 and CDR2: SGHTA and FQGNSA. DNA for the CDR3: TGTGCCAGCAGCTCGGGACTAGCGGGAGGGCGGGATACGCAGTATTTT. This sequence encodes CASSSGLAGGRDTQYF.

The chain couples TRBV11-3 to TRBJ2-7, with D possibly being TRBD1 (5 bases). The germline V gene encodes CDR1 SGHNT and CDR2 YENEEA. The V gene lost 1 base and the J gene lost 7 bases, with 11 bases spanning the gap. This CDR3 spans 13 amino acids. The DNA of the CDR3 is TGTGCCAGCAGCTTAGGTGTAACAGGAGAGCAGTACTTC. Its protein product is CASSLGVTGEQYF.

The gene calls are TRBV2 and TRBJ2-1, with 10 bases fitting TRBD2. CDR3 size: 14 residues. Trimming at V came to 6 bases and at J to 6 bases, leaving 5 bases not matched to a gene. Germline CDR1 SNHLY, CDR2 FYNNEI. CDR3: CASRRSSGSNEQFF. Here the CDR3 DNA reads TGTGCCAGCAGGAGGTCTAGCGGGAGCAATGAGCAGTTCTTC.

The V and J genes are TRBV6-1 and TRBJ1-6, with D hard to call. Germline values: CDR1 MNHNS, CDR2 SASEGT. This CDR3 contains 15 residues. V was pared by 2 bases and J by 6 bases, with 11 bases between. CDR3 bases: TGTGCCAGCAGTGAATTTCAACAGATTAATTCACCCCTCCACTTT. Translation gives CASSEFQQINSPLHF.

The J gene is TRBJ1-1, the V gene TRBV18; D gene unclear. The CDR3 is made up of 16 amino acids. Between the trimmed V and J ends, which lost 4 bases and 0 bases, there was a span of 15 bases. CDR1 KGHSH and CDR2 LQKENI come from the germline V gene. The CDR3 loop is CASSRASDPLNTEAFF. In DNA, the CDR3 is TGTGCCAGCTCACGGGCGAGTGATCCGCTGAACACTGAAGCTTTCTTT.

The chain has TRBV4-3 and TRBJ2-7; 10 bases align to TRBD2. The CDR3 extends over 17 amino acids. Germline V gene sequence: CDR1 LGHNA, CDR2 YSLEER. Trimming removed 1 base from V and 0 bases from J; junction bases left unmatched: 6. The CDR3 sequence: CASSQGTSGLSSYEQYF. In DNA, the CDR3 is TGCGCCAGCAGCCAAGGGACTAGCGGATTAAGCTCCTACGAGCAGTACTTC.

The chain joins TRBV11-3 to TRBJ2-7, with unresolved D. Trimming removed 3 bases at V and 3 bases at J, with 9 bases between. This CDR3 has 13 residues. From germline, CDR1 is SGHNT and CDR2 YENEEA. The CDR3 DNA follows: TGTGCCAGCAGCTTTTCCTCAGACTACGAGCAGTACTTC. Translating gives CASSFSSDYEQYF. Drawing the rest from reference TRBV11-3 and TRBJ2-7, the complete variable domain is EAGVVQSPRYKIIEKKQPVAFWCNPISGHNTLYWYLQNLGQGPELLIRYENEEAVDDSQLPKDRFSAERLKGVDSTLKIQPAELGDSAVYLCASSFSSDYEQYFGPGTRLTVT.

V is TRBV18 and J is TRBJ2-7; possibly TRBD1 or TRBD2 for D (9 bases each). The CDR3 has 20 residues. V lost 4 bases, J lost 2 bases, and 30 bases lay in between. CDR1 is KGHSH, CDR2 LQKENI, per germline. CDR3 protein: CASSLAGTGLSGRSPYEQYF. The DNA for the CDR3 is TGTGCCAGCTCACTCGCCGGGACAGGGCTTAGCGGGAGAAGTCCCTACGAGCAGTACTTC.

The chain is built from TRBV11-2 and TRBJ1-3; D is undetermined. The CDR3 covers 13 residues. Germline CDR1 is SGHAT and CDR2 is FQNNGV. The ends were cut back, 5 bases at V and 2 bases at J, with 7 bases in the middle. This CDR3 reads CASSPPPGNTIYF. In DNA, the CDR3 is TGTGCCAGCAGCCCCCCTCCTGGAAACACCATATATTTT.

The rearrangement joins TRBV27 to TRBJ2-5, with a weak D call TRBD1 (5 bases). V was shortened by 3 bases and J by 4 bases, with 12 bases between the two germline ends. CDR3 size: 14 residues. Germline CDR1 reads MNHEY; CDR2 reads SMNVEV (reference sequence). This chain's CDR3 is CASSFGATAETQYF. DNA for the CDR3: TGTGCCAGCAGTTTTGGGGCAACAGCAGAGACCCAGTACTTC.

The chain employs TRBV13 and TRBJ1-4; 10 bases line up with TRBD1. This CDR3 has 15 residues. Germline-derived CDR1 and CDR2 are PRHDT and FYEKMQ (reference sequence). Trimming at V came to 1 base and at J to 11 bases, leaving 7 bases not matched to a gene. CDR3 loop: CASSLAGTGDGKLFF. The CDR3 DNA reads as TGTGCCAGCAGCTTAGCCGGGACAGGGGACGGGAAACTGTTTTTT.

The sample holds one count of this clone. The V call is TRBV27, the J call TRBJ1-2, with D unclear. The CDR3 covers 16 residues. Trimming pared 3 bases from V and 0 bases from J, leaving 14 bases between. Germline CDR1 is MNHEY and CDR2 is SMNVEV (reference sequence). CDR3 in amino acids: CASSFVPRGSNYGYTF. The CDR3 nucleotides read TGTGCCAGCAGTTTTGTGCCTAGAGGCTCTAACTATGGCTACACCTTC.

CDR3 nucleotide sequence: TGTGCCAGCAGCCGACCGGGTACAGGGCTACTGTTTTTT. This encodes CASSRPGTGLLFF. The chain combines TRBV12-3 or TRBV12-4 with TRBJ1-4, with TRBD1 as a possible D gene (6 bases). The CDR3 length is 13 residues. V was trimmed by 6 bases and J by 13 bases, leaving 18 bases between them.

The V gene is TRBV25-1, the J gene TRBJ1-2; maybe TRBD1 (6 bases). CDR3 length: 12 residues. From germline, CDR1 is MGHDK and CDR2 SYGVNS. With 6 bases removed from V and 5 bases from J, the gap between germline ends came to 10 bases. CDR3 protein: CASRGGPYGYTF. The CDR3 coding sequence is TGTGCCAGCAGAGGGGGTCCATATGGCTACACCTTC.

The rearrangement joins TRBV28 to TRBJ2-1, with 9 bases aligning to TRBD2. Trimming took 4 bases from V and 10 from J; bases not matched to a gene: 11. This CDR3 spans 15 amino acids. CDR1 is MDHEN and CDR2 is SYDVKM in the germline V gene. Here the CDR3 reads CASSSPGSGGTEQFF. CDR3 coding DNA: TGTGCCAGCAGTTCGCCGGGTAGCGGGGGAACGGAGCAGTTCTTC.

This chain joins TRBV29-1 and TRBJ2-3; TRBD2 agrees at 9 bases. CDR1 is SQVTM and CDR2 is ANQGSEA in the germline V gene. The CDR3 totals 14 residues. Trimming removed 5 bases from V and 0 bases from J; junction bases left unmatched: 3. This CDR3 reads CSVLLAGSTDTQYF. CDR3 sequence (DNA): TGCAGCGTTCTCCTAGCGGGGAGCACAGATACGCAGTATTTT.

The chain links TRBV27 to TRBJ2-3; D is perhaps TRBD2 (6 bases). The CDR3 is made up of 15 amino acids. CDR1 is MNHEY, CDR2 SMNVEV, per germline (reference sequence). V was pared by 3 bases and J by 2 bases, with 12 bases between. The CDR3 DNA follows: TGTGCCAGCAGTTTTGGAGGGCGGAACACAGATACGCAGTATTTT. Translation: CASSFGGRNTDTQYF.

This clone was seen more than once but under ten times. V is TRBV7-9 and J is TRBJ2-7; D gene uncertain. The CDR3 runs to 13 residues. CDR1 is SEHNR and CDR2 is FQNEAQ in the germline V gene (reference sequence). The V end was cut by 1 base, the J end by 1 base, with 5 bases between. The CDR3 nucleotides are TGTGCCAGCAGCTTAGACGGGTCCTACGAGCAGTACTTC. This translates into CASSLDGSYEQYF. The full variable domain, in which reference TRBV7-9 and TRBJ2-7 provide the parts outside the CDR3, is DTGVSQNPRHKITKRGQNVTFRCDPISEHNRLYWYRQTLGQGPEFLTYFQNEAQLEKSRLLSDRFSAERPKGSFSTLEIQRTEQGDSAMYLCASSLDGSYEQYFGPGTRLTVT.

This chain connects TRBV30 to TRBJ1-4, with D maybe TRBD1 (6 bases). This CDR3 has 14 residues. The V gene's germline CDR1 is GTSNPN and CDR2 SVGIG (reference sequence). Trimming removed 5 bases from V and 10 bases from J, with 20 bases in between. The CDR3 sequence: CAWSGESREGKLFF. CDR3 sequence (DNA): TGTGCCTGGTCAGGGGAATCGAGGGAAGGAAAACTGTTTTTT.

The chain links TRBV7-9 to TRBJ2-4; 7 nucleotides match TRBD2. Trimming cost V 1 base and J 1 base; bases outside gene matches: 1. The CDR3 runs 15 residues. CDR1 and CDR2 from the germline V gene are SEHNR and FQNEAQ (reference sequence). The CDR3 sequence is CASSLVGGAKNIQYF. The CDR3 DNA reads as TGTGCCAGCAGCTTAGTGGGAGGGGCCAAAAACATTCAGTACTTC.

The chain uses TRBV19 and TRBJ2-1, with TRBD1 identical over 9 bases. CDR1 is LNHDA and CDR2 is SQIVND in the germline V gene (reference sequence). The CDR3 totals 15 residues. Trimming removed 7 bases from V and 4 bases from J; junction bases left unmatched: 8. The CDR3: CASTKTGGGYNEQFF. CDR3 coding DNA: TGTGCCAGTACTAAGACAGGGGGTGGTTACAATGAGCAGTTCTTC.

The J gene is TRBJ1-5, the V gene TRBV7-9; 12 nucleotides align to TRBD1. CDR3 length equals 16 residues. Germline CDR1 is SEHNR and CDR2 is FQNEAQ (reference sequence). The V gene end was trimmed by 5 bases and the J gene end by 7 bases; junction bases not matched to a gene: 9. The CDR3 reads CASSQGTGGQRQPQHF. The CDR3 DNA follows: TGTGCCAGCAGCCAAGGGACAGGGGGCCAAAGGCAGCCCCAGCATTTT.

The V and J genes are TRBV9 and TRBJ2-5, with 12 bases identical to TRBD2. J lost 5 bases, V lost 0 bases, and 5 bases had no gene match. This CDR3 spans 16 amino acids. The germline V gene encodes CDR1 SGDLS and CDR2 YYNGEE. CDR3 bases: TGTGCCAGCAGCGTAGGGGCTAGCGGGAGGGGGGAGACCCAGTACTTC. It translates to CASSVGASGRGETQYF.

This clone was recorded a few times. The rearrangement links TRBV27 to TRBJ1-5; D gene uncertain. The CDR3 length is 12 residues. The V and J ends lost 4 bases and 5 bases respectively, with 6 bases between them. The V gene's germline CDR1 is MNHEY and CDR2 SMNVEV (reference sequence). The CDR3, as DNA: TGTGCCAGCAGTTCTGCAGATCAGCCCCAGCATTTT. The encoded protein is CASSSADQPQHF.